Listed below are T cell receptor beta chains from one sample, sequenced in a study of human T cells and chemical hapten exposure. TCRdb independently ran MiXCR on the RACE reads; one entry per CDR3 protein. The repertoire consists of around 62,000 distinct CDR3 sequences, with around 7% occurring once and the leading ten covering about 1.5%. The sample was whole blood, taken in connection with sensitization to the hapten diphenylcyclopropenone (DPC). Receptor source: a woman aged 25 to 39 with alopecia areata. Some clones in this sample may be carry-over from other donors' samples. CDR3s include the opening cysteine and the closing phenylalanine or tryptophan. D genes are given only for firm matches. Not all rows give a size; the values are once, few, many and, for expanded clones, a class.

DNA: TGTGCCAGCAGCTTGAGGACAATGGCTGGCAATCAGCCCCAGCATTTT
CDR3: CASSLRTMAGNQPQHF
J: TRBJ1-5
D: -
size: -
V: TRBV5-6

DNA: TGTGCCAGCAGCGCTACCTTCTCCTACAATGAGCAGTTCTTC
CDR3: CASSATFSYNEQFF
J: TRBJ2-1
D: -
size: many
V: TRBV6-5

DNA: TGTGCCAGCAGCCCCGGCGGGGGCGGCGGCAATCAGCCCCAGCATTTT
CDR3: CASSPGGGGGNQPQHF
J: TRBJ1-5
D: -
size: few
V: TRBV12-3/TRBV12-4

DNA: TGTGCCATCCAGGGGGCCCCTAGCACAGATACGCAGTATTTT
CDR3: CAIQGAPSTDTQYF
J: TRBJ2-3
D: TRBD1
size: many
V: TRBV10-3

DNA: TGCAGTGCTGGGAGGATGGGCTACACCTTC
CDR3: CSAGRMGYTF
J: TRBJ1-2
D: -
size: many
V: TRBV20-1

DNA: TGTGCCAGCAGCCCCGGGACAGGACAAGAAAAACTGTTTTTT
CDR3: CASSPGTGQEKLFF
J: TRBJ1-4
D: TRBD1
size: few
V: TRBV5-4

DNA: TGTGCCAGCAGCCATCCAGGAAAAATGAACACTGAAGCTTTCTTT
CDR3: CASSHPGKMNTEAFF
J: TRBJ1-1
D: -
size: few
V: TRBV11-2

DNA: TGTGCCAGCTCAGGAGTTGTGTTCTCGGCACTGGGCACAGATACGCAGTATTTT
CDR3: CASSGVVFSALGTDTQYF
J: TRBJ2-3
D: -
size: many
V: TRBV18

DNA: TGTGCTAGTGGTTTGGGTACAGGTCCCGAAGGGCGCAAGCAGTACTTC
CDR3: CASGLGTGPEGRKQYF
J: TRBJ2-7
D: -
size: many
V: TRBV12-5

DNA: TGTGCCAGCAGCTTGGTGAACCCAGGCTACAATGAGCAGTTCTTC
CDR3: CASSLVNPGYNEQFF
J: TRBJ2-1
D: -
size: many
V: TRBV5-5

DNA: TGTGCCAGCAGCCAATCAGGGAATGAGCAGTTCTTC
CDR3: CASSQSGNEQFF
J: TRBJ2-1
D: -
size: many
V: TRBV3-1

DNA: TGTGCCAGCAGCTTGGCGGCAGTCTCTGGAAACACCATATATTTT
CDR3: CASSLAAVSGNTIYF
J: TRBJ1-3
D: -
size: few
V: TRBV5-6